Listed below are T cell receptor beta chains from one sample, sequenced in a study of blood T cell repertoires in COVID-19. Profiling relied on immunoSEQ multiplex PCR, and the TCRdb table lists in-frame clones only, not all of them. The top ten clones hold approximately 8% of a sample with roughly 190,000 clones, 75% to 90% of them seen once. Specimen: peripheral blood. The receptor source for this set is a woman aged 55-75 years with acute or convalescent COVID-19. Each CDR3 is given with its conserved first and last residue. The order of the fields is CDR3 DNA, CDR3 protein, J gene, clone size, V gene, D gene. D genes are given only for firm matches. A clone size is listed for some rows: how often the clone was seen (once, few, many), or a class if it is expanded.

CDR3 DNA: TGTGCCAGCAGCCGACCGGGACAGGGTTTCAATGAGCAGTTCTTC
CDR3 protein: CASSRPGQGFNEQFF
J gene: TRBJ2-1
clone size: .
V gene: TRBV3-1/TRBV3-2
D gene: TRBD1

CDR3 DNA: TGCGCCAGCAGCTTGAGCCTAGCGGGACCTATCTCCTACGAGCAGTACTTC
CDR3 protein: CASSLSLAGPISYEQYF
J gene: TRBJ2-7
clone size: .
V gene: TRBV5-1
D gene: TRBD2

CDR3 DNA: TGTGCCAGTAGTAGAAAGGCAGGGCTGACAGATACGCAGTATTTT
CDR3 protein: CASSRKAGLTDTQYF
J gene: TRBJ2-3
clone size: .
V gene: TRBV19
D gene: .

CDR3 DNA: TGTGCCAGCAGTTATTTTAGCGGGAGGGCCAATGAGCAGTTCTTC
CDR3 protein: CASSYFSGRANEQFF
J gene: TRBJ2-1
clone size: .
V gene: TRBV27
D gene: TRBD2

CDR3 DNA: TGTGCCAGCAACCGGGACAGGGGGAGCAATCAGCCCCAGCATTTT
CDR3 protein: CASNRDRGSNQPQHF
J gene: TRBJ1-5
clone size: .
V gene: TRBV6-6
D gene: TRBD1

CDR3 DNA: TGTGCCAGCAGTGACGAGGAGTTCGGGGAGCTGTTTTTT
CDR3 protein: CASSDEEFGELFF
J gene: TRBJ2-2
clone size: .
V gene: TRBV6-4
D gene: .

CDR3 DNA: TGCAGTGCTAGTATAGCCCCGGGACAGGGGAACAATGAGCAGTTCTTC
CDR3 protein: CSASIAPGQGNNEQFF
J gene: TRBJ2-1
clone size: .
V gene: TRBV20-1
D gene: TRBD1

CDR3 DNA: TGTGCCAGCAAGGGACAGGTGAACACTGAAGCTTTCTTT
CDR3 protein: CASKGQVNTEAFF
J gene: TRBJ1-1
clone size: .
V gene: TRBV28
D gene: TRBD1

CDR3 DNA: TGTGCTAGTGGTCCCTTTCTCACCGGGACTAGTACCGGGGAGCTGTTTTTT
CDR3 protein: CASGPFLTGTSTGELFF
J gene: TRBJ2-2
clone size: once
V gene: TRBV12-5
D gene: TRBD2

CDR3 DNA: TGTGCCAGCAGTTGGGGGGACGAGCAGTACTTC
CDR3 protein: CASSWGDEQYF
J gene: TRBJ2-7
clone size: .
V gene: TRBV6-6
D gene: .

CDR3 DNA: TGTGCCAGCAGCCTCAGGACAGCTGGAAACACCATATATTTT
CDR3 protein: CASSLRTAGNTIYF
J gene: TRBJ1-3
clone size: .
V gene: TRBV3-1/TRBV3-2
D gene: .

CDR3 DNA: TGTGCCAGCAAGCGGGATATGGGCGGGGAGCTGTTTTTT
CDR3 protein: CASKRDMGGELFF
J gene: TRBJ2-2
clone size: once
V gene: TRBV6-5
D gene: TRBD2

CDR3 DNA: TGTGCCTGGAGTGGGCTAGCGGGAGGCTTCCCATCCTACAATGAGCAGTTCTTC
CDR3 protein: CAWSGLAGGFPSYNEQFF
J gene: TRBJ2-1
clone size: .
V gene: TRBV30
D gene: TRBD2

CDR3 DNA: TGCGCCAGCAGCTTGGTTCCGGGTATGACAGATACGCAGTATTTT
CDR3 protein: CASSLVPGMTDTQYF
J gene: TRBJ2-3
clone size: .
V gene: TRBV5-1
D gene: .

CDR3 DNA: TGTGCCAGCAGGATACAGGGAGCTTTGAACACTGAAGCTTTCTTT
CDR3 protein: CASRIQGALNTEAFF
J gene: TRBJ1-1
clone size: .
V gene: TRBV6-5
D gene: .

CDR3 DNA: TGTGCTAGCAGCAAACAGGGGGCTGGAGAGCTGTTTTTT
CDR3 protein: CASSKQGAGELFF
J gene: TRBJ2-2
clone size: .
V gene: TRBV7-7
D gene: TRBD1

CDR3 DNA: TGCGCCAGCAGCCAGAATCGGGGGAGGGAGACCCAGTACTTC
CDR3 protein: CASSQNRGRETQYF
J gene: TRBJ2-5
clone size: .
V gene: TRBV4-1
D gene: .

CDR3 DNA: TGTGCCAGCAACGTACAGGGAAGCACTGAAGCTTTCTTT
CDR3 protein: CASNVQGSTEAFF
J gene: TRBJ1-1
clone size: .
V gene: TRBV7-2
D gene: .

CDR3 DNA: TGCGCCAGCAGCATACTAGCGGGAGGAGGGAATGAGCAGTTCTTC
CDR3 protein: CASSILAGGGNEQFF
J gene: TRBJ2-1
clone size: once
V gene: TRBV5-1
D gene: TRBD2

CDR3 DNA: TGTGCCAGCAGCCCGGGGGACAGGGGAAGCACAGATACGCAGTATTTT
CDR3 protein: CASSPGDRGSTDTQYF
J gene: TRBJ2-3
clone size: few
V gene: TRBV7-9
D gene: TRBD1

CDR3 DNA: TGTGCCAGCAGCCTAGAAGCGGCAGGCTACACCTTC
CDR3 protein: CASSLEAAGYTF
J gene: TRBJ1-2
clone size: .
V gene: TRBV7-9
D gene: .

CDR3 DNA: TGCAGCGTTGGAGTGGGACAGGGGGCTGTATATGGCTACACCTTC
CDR3 protein: CSVGVGQGAVYGYTF
J gene: TRBJ1-2
clone size: .
V gene: TRBV29-1
D gene: TRBD1

CDR3 DNA: TGTGCCAGCAGGGGACTGGGCAATGAGCAGTTCTTC
CDR3 protein: CASRGLGNEQFF
J gene: TRBJ2-1
clone size: .
V gene: TRBV2
D gene: .